These 18 T cell receptor beta chains were all obtained from the same sample, sequenced in a study of T cell responses to AZD1222 COVID-19 vaccine. Clones were read by immunoSEQ multiplex PCR, and TCRdb kept only the in-frame ones, dropping some. This sample has 110,000 or so clones; roughly 85% occur once, and the top ten carry about 9.8%. The starting material was peripheral blood, obtained on day 0 of AZD1222 vaccination. These receptors were taken from an adult in good health.

V and J are TRBV5-6 and TRBJ1-2; D unclear. The CDR3 extends over 15 amino acids. V was pared by 4 bases and J by 7 bases, with 20 bases between. Germline lookup yields CDR1 SGHDT and CDR2 YYEEEE. CDR3 in amino acids: CASSRAAGPRGGYTF. CDR3 coding DNA: TGTGCCAGCAGCAGGGCAGCGGGCCCCCGGGGTGGCTACACCTTC.

This chain joins TRBV4-1 and TRBJ2-1; TRBD1 might be the D (5 bases). The CDR3 is made up of 15 amino acids. V was pared by 1 base and J by 7 bases, with 14 bases between. The germline V gene encodes CDR1 MGHRA and CDR2 YSYEKL. The CDR3 DNA sequence: TGCGCCAGCAGCCAAGGGCAGGGCTACGTGAATGAGCAGTTCTTC. Residues: CASSQGQGYVNEQFF.

The chain is built from TRBV5-6 and TRBJ2-1, with D unclear. CDR3 length equals 14 residues. The V end was cut by 0 bases, the J end by 9 bases, with 13 bases between. The germline gives CDR1 SGHDT, CDR2 YYEEEE. CDR3 in DNA: TGTGCCAGCAGCTTGGGGGTGCTTTCGGGTGAGCAGTTCTTC. Translated: CASSLGVLSGEQFF.

The V and J genes are TRBV7-9 and TRBJ1-4; 7 nucleotides line up with TRBD1. Trimming cost V 5 bases and J 0 bases; bases outside gene matches: 9. The CDR3 loop spans 17 amino acids. Germline CDR1 SEHNR, CDR2 FQNEAQ (reference sequence). CDR3 coding DNA: TGTGCCAGCAGCCTGGGACAGACCTTTGCAACTAATGAAAAACTGTTTTTT. This encodes CASSLGQTFATNEKLFF.

This rearrangement joins TRBV11-2 to TRBJ2-1; 9 nucleotides match TRBD1. The CDR3 is 14 amino acids. V dropped 4 bases and J dropped 4; count of bases not matched to a gene: 2. Germline V gene data show CDR1 as SGHAT and CDR2 as FQNNGV. The CDR3 loop reads CASSSGTGYNEQFF. As DNA, the CDR3 is TGTGCCAGCAGCTCCGGGACAGGGTACAATGAGCAGTTCTTC.

The chain carries TRBV6-5 and TRBJ1-2; D is unresolved. Trimming cost V 0 bases and J 0 bases, with 11 bases left between them. Germline assignment: CDR1 MNHEY and CDR2 SVGAGI. The CDR3 is 16 amino acids. The CDR3 coding sequence is TGTGCCAGCAGTTACTCGAGTCTCATAGCTAACTATGGCTACACCTTC. Translated, it gives CASSYSSLIANYGYTF.

This chain joins TRBV27 and TRBJ2-7; D gene uncertain. The V end lost 2 bases, the J end lost 4 bases, and 18 bases lay between the germline ends. Germline loops: CDR1 MNHEY, CDR2 SMNVEV (reference sequence). This CDR3 spans 16 amino acids. CDR3 nucleotide sequence: TGTGCCAGCAGTTTAATACCTGACGTCGGTTGGTACGAGCAGTACTTC. It specifies CASSLIPDVGWYEQYF.

The chain combines TRBV10-3 with TRBJ1-2, with D tentatively TRBD1 (6 bases). The CDR3 covers 14 residues. The germline V and J ends were trimmed by 7 bases and 3 bases, with 15 bases remaining between them. From germline, CDR1 is ENHRY and CDR2 SYGVKD. CDR3 sequence: CAITRGQGDYGYTF. CDR3 DNA sequence: TGTGCCATCACCCGGGGGCAGGGAGACTATGGCTACACCTTC.

The CDR3 nucleotides read TGTGCCACCAGTGCCGTGACAGACCAAGAGACCCAGTACTTC. Its translation: CATSAVTDQETQYF. The chain uses TRBV24-1 and TRBJ2-5; possible D gene TRBD1, 5 bases. The germline V and J ends were trimmed by 5 bases and 0 bases, with 9 bases remaining between them. Germline CDR1 KGHDR, CDR2 SFDVKD. The CDR3 covers 14 residues.

The genes are TRBV10-3 and TRBJ1-5, with D possibly matching TRBD1 (6 bases). CDR1 and CDR2 (germline): ENHRY, SYGVKD. V was cut by 6 bases and J by 0 bases, with 27 bases left in between. This CDR3 region has 20 residues. CDR3 sequence: CAIRMGIAGESPYSNQPQHF. The DNA for the CDR3 is TGTGCCATCAGGATGGGAATAGCAGGGGAGAGCCCTTATAGCAATCAGCCCCAGCATTTT.

V and J are TRBV25-1 and TRBJ1-2; no clear D. V lost 9 bases to trimming and J lost 4 bases, with 15 bases between them. There are 13 residues in the CDR3. The germline CDR1 and CDR2 sequences are MGHDK and SYGVNS. CDR3 in DNA: TGTGCCAGGAAGAGCCGGCGGGCCTATGGCTACACCTTC. Amino acids: CARKSRRAYGYTF.

This chain links TRBV5-1 with TRBJ1-6, with 12 bases aligning to TRBD1. The CDR3 is 14 amino acids. Germline V gene lookup returns CDR1 SGHRS and CDR2 YFSETQ. V lost 3 bases, J lost 9 bases, and 1 base stayed unmatched. The CDR3 DNA follows: TGCGCCAGCAGCTGGGGACAGGGGGCTTCACCCCTCCACTTT. Translating it yields CASSWGQGASPLHF.

This chain uses TRBV5-1 with TRBJ1-3, with 10 positions matching TRBD1. This CDR3 region has 16 residues. V lost 4 bases, J lost 1 base, and 5 bases stayed unmatched. Germline V gene data show CDR1 as SGHRS and CDR2 as YFSETQ. The CDR3 region has the DNA TGCGCCAGCAGCAGGACAGGGGGAAGGTCTGGAAACACCATATATTTT. Residues: CASSRTGGRSGNTIYF.

The chain uses TRBV7-9 and TRBJ1-6; no definite D call. This CDR3 is 12 amino acids long. Looked up from germline, CDR1 is SEHNR and CDR2 is FQNEAQ (reference sequence). Written as DNA, the CDR3 is TGTGCTTCAAAGGCCGGGGATTCACCCCTCCACTTT. As protein: CASKAGDSPLHF.

This chain joins TRBV5-1 and TRBJ1-2, with D maybe TRBD1 (5 bases). CDR3 size: 15 residues. The V end was cut by 4 bases, the J end by 8 bases, with 21 bases between. Germline V gives CDR1 SGHRS, CDR2 YFSETQ. Here the CDR3 reads CASSPNSRALAGYTF. DNA of the CDR3: TGCGCCAGCAGCCCGAACAGCAGGGCACTCGCCGGCTACACCTTC.

The genes are TRBV19 and TRBJ2-5, with 11 bases lining up with TRBD2. The V gene's germline CDR1 is LNHDA and CDR2 SQIVND (reference sequence). The CDR3 extends over 15 amino acids. The ends lost 7 bases at V and 2 bases at J; junction bases unmatched: 6. The CDR3 spells CASTPSGGPQETQYF. The CDR3 DNA is TGTGCCAGTACCCCTAGCGGGGGGCCTCAAGAGACCCAGTACTTC.

The chain employs TRBV5-1 and TRBJ2-1; 14 bases fit TRBD2. Looked up from germline, CDR1 is SGHRS and CDR2 is YFSETQ. The V and J ends lost 4 bases and 9 bases, in that order; junction bases with no gene match: 3. The CDR3 length is 14 residues. CDR3 in DNA: TGCGCCAGCAGCAACGGGACTAGCGGGGGTGAGCAGTTCTTC. As protein: CASSNGTSGGEQFF.

The J gene is TRBJ2-1, the V gene TRBV2; TRBD2 matches 9 bases. Trimming removed 8 bases from V and 5 bases from J; junction bases left unmatched: 7. Germline V CDR1 and CDR2: SNHLY, FYNNEI. The CDR3 has 14 amino acids. The CDR3 nucleotides read TGTGCCAGCGAGTCGGGACTAGCACACAATGAGCAGTTCTTC. Translated: CASESGLAHNEQFF.